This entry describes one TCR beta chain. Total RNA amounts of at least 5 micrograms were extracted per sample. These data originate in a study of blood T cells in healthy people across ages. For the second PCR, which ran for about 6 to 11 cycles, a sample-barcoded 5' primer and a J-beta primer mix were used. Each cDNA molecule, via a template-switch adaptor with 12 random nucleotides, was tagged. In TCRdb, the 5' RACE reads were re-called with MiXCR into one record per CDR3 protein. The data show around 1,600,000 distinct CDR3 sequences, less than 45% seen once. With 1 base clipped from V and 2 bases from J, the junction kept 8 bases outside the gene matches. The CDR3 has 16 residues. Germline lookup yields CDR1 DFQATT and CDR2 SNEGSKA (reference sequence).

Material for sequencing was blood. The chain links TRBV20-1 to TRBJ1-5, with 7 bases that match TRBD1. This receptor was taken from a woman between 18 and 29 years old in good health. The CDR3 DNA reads TGCAGTGCTAGAGGGACCCGGGACAGAGGCAATCAGCCCCAGCATTTT. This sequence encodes CSARGTRDRGNQPQHF.